This T cell receptor (beta chain) was identified in a study of T cells after yellow fever vaccination. TCRdb independently ran MiXCR on the 5' RACE reads; one entry per CDR3 protein. The data contain about 140,000 distinct CDR3 sequences, 7.7% of them seen just once; the ten biggest clones take up roughly 0.76%. The CDR3 runs to 13 residues. V lost 4 bases, J lost 4 bases, and 8 bases lay in between. From germline, CDR1 is SGHDN and CDR2 FVKESK. The sample holds many counts of this clonotype. The receptor was isolated from a man aged 25 to 40 who received the YFV17D yellow fever vaccine. The genes are TRBV14 and TRBJ2-1; D is unresolved. The sample consisted of CD4+ T cells sorted from PBMCs, taken 5 days after the yellow fever booster vaccination. As DNA, the CDR3 is TGTGCCAGCAGCCGAGGACCTTACAATGAGCAGTTCTTC. Translation: CASSRGPYNEQFF.